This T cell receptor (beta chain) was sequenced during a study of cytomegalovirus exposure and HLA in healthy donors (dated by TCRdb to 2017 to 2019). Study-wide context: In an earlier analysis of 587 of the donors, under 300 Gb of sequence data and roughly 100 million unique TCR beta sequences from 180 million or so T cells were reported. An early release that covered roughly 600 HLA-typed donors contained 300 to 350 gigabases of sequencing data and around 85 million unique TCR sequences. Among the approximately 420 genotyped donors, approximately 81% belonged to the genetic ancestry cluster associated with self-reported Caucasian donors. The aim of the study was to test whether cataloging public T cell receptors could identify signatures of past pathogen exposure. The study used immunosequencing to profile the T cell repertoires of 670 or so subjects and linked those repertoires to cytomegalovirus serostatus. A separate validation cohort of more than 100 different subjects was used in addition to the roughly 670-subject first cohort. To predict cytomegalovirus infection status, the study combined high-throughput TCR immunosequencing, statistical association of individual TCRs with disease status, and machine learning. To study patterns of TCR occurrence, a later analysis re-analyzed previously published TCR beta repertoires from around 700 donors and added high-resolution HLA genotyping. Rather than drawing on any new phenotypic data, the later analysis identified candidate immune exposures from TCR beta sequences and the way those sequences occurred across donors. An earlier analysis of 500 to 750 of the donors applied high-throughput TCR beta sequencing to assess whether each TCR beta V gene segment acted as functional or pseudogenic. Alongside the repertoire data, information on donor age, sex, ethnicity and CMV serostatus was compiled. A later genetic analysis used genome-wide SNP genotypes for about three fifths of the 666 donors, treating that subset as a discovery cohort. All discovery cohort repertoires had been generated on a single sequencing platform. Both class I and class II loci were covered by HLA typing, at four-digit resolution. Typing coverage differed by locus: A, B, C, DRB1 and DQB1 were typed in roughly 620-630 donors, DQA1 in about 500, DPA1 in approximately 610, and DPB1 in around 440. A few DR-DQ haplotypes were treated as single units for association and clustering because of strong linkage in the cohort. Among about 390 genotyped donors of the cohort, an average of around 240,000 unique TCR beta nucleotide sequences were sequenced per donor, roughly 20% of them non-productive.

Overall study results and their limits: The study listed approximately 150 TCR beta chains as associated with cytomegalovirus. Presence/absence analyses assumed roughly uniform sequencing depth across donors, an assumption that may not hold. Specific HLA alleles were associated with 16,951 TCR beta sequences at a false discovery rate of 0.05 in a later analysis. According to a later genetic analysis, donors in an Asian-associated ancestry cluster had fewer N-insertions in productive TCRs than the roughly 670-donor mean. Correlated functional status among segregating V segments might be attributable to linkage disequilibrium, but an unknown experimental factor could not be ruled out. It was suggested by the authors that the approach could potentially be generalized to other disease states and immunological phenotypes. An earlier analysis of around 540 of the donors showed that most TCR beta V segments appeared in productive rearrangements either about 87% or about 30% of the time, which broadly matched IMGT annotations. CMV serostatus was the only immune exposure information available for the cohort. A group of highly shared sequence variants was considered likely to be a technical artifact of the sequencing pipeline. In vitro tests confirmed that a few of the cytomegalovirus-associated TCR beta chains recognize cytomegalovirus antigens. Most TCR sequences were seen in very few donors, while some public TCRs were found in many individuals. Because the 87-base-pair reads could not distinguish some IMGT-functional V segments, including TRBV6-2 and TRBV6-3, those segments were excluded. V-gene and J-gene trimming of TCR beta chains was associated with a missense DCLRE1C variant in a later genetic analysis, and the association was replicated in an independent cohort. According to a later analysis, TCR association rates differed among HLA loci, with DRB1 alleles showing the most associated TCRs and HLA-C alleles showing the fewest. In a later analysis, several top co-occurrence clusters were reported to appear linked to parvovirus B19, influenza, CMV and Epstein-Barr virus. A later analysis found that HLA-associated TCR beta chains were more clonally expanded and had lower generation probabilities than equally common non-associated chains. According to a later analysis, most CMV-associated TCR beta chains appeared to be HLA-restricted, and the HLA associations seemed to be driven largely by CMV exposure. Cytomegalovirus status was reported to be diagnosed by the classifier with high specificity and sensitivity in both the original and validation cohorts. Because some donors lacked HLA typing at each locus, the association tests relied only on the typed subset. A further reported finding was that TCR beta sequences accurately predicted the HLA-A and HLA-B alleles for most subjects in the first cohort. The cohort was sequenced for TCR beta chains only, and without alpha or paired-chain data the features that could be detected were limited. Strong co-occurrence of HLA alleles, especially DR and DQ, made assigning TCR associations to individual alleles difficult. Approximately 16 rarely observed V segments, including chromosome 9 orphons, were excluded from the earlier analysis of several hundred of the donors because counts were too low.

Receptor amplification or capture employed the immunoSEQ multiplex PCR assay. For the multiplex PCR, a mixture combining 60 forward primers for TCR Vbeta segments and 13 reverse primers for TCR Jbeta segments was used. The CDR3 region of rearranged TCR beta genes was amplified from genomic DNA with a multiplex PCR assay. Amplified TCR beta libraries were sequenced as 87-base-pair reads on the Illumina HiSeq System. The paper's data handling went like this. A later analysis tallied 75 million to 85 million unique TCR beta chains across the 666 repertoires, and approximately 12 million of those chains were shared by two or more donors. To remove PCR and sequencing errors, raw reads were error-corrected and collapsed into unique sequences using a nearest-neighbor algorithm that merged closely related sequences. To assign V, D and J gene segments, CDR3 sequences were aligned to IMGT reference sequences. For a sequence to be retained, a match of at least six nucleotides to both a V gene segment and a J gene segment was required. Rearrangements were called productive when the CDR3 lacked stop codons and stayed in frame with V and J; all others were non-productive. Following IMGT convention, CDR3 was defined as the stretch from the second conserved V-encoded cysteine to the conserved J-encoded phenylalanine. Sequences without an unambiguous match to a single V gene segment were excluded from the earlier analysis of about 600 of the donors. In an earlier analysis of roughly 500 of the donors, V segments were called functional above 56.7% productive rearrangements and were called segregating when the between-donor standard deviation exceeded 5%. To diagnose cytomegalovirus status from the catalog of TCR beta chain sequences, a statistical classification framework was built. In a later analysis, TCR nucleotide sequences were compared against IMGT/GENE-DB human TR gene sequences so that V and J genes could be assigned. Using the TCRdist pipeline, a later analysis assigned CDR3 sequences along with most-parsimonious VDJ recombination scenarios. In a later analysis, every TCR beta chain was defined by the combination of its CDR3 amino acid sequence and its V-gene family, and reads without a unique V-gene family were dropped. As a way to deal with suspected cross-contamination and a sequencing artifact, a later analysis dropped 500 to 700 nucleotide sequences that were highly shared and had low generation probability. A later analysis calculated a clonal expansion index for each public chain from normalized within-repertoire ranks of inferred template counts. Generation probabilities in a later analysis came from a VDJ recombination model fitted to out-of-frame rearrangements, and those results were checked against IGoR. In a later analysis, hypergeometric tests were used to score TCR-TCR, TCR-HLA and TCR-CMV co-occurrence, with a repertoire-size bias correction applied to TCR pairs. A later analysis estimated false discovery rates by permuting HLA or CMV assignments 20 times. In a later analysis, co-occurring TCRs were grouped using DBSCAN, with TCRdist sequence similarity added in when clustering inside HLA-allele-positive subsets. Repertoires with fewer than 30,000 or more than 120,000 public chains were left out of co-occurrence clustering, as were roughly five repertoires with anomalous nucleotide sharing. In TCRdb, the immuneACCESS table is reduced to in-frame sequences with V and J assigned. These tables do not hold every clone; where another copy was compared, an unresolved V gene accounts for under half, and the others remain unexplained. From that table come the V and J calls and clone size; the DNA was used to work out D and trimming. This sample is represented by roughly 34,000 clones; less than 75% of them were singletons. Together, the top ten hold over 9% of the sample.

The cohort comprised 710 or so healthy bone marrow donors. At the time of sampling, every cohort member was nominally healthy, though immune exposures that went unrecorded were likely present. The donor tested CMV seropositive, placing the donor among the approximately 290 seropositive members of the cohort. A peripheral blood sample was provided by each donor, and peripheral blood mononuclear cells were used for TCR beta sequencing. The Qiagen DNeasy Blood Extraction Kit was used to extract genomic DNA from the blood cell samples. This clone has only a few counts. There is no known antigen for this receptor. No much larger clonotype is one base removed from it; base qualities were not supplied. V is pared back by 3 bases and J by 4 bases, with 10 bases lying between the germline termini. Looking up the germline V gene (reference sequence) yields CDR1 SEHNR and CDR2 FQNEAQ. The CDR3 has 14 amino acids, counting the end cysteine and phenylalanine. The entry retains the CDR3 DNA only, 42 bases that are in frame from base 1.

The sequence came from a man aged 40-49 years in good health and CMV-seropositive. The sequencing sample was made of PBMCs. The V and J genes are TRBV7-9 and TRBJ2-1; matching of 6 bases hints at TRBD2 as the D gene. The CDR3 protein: CASSFTSPYNEQFF. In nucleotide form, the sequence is TGTGCCAGCAGCTTTACTAGCCCATACAATGAGCAGTTCTTC. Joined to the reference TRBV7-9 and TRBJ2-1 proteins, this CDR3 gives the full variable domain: DTGVSQNPRHKITKRGQNVTFRCDPISEHNRLYWYRQTLGQGPEFLTYFQNEAQLEKSRLLSDRFSAERPKGSFSTLEIQRTEQGDSAMYLCASSFTSPYNEQFFGPGTRLTVL.